This T cell receptor (beta chain) was captured by sequencing in a study of PD-1 blockade in classical Hodgkin lymphoma (dated by TCRdb to the early 2020s). About the full investigation: Nivolumab dosing was 3 mg/kg intravenously every 2 weeks, continuing until either disease progression or unacceptable toxicity. A peripheral blood immune signature of response to PD-1 blockade in classical Hodgkin lymphoma was defined using TCR beta sequencing and CyTOF. What the study reported, not specific to this receptor: By C4D1, a significant rise was seen in CD4+ TCR diversity but not in CD8+ TCR diversity (p=0.0027 vs p=0.16), and the rise was most apparent among complete responders (p=0.02). Lower diversity was seen in patients whose nivolumab began less than 1 year after ASCT, and these patients were left out of later analyses so that immune reconstitution would not confound the results. Baseline diversity similar to that of newly diagnosed patients was observed in trial patients achieving complete response, whereas significantly lower diversity was observed in partial responders and progressors. Baseline TCR diversity was reported to be lower in newly diagnosed patients than in healthy donors and to be lower still in relapsed/refractory patients. The study was restricted to a single clinical trial cohort, and the causes of repertoire differences, possibly disease activity or prior therapy, were left undefined.

What this sample's time point label stands for: cycle 1 day 1 (C1D1), immediately before nivolumab initiation. Every trial patient had relapsed after autologous stem cell transplantation, and cohorts A, B and C differed in prior brentuximab vedotin exposure. The trial cohort included around 60 patients with relapsed/refractory classical Hodgkin lymphoma, and each patient had a best overall response of complete response, partial response or progressive disease. Trial patients were treated with single-agent nivolumab in the multi-cohort phase II CheckMate 205 trial. An independent review committee assessed best overall response by applying the 2007 International Working Group response criteria. Trial PBMCs were collected immediately before nivolumab initiation (C1D1) and during therapy at cycle 2 day 1 and cycle 4 day 1. After peripheral blood was drawn into 8 mL Vacutainer Cell Preparation Tubes, PBMCs were isolated by centrifugation and then cryopreserved.

Genomic DNA was isolated using the Qiagen DNeasy kit from unsorted PBMCs as well as from negatively selected CD4+ and CD8+ fractions. TCR beta CDR3 regions were subjected to amplification by immunoSEQ multiplex PCR with primers that anneal to V and J segments. Amplification bias was minimized using a synthetic immune receptor repertoire, and residual bias was removed computationally after sequencing. The paper's data handling went like this. Repertoire diversity was quantified as the Shannon entropy index using custom Python scripts. Unsorted, CD4+ and CD8+ repertoires were analyzed separately, except in combined analyses where CD4+ and CD8+ sequences were merged in silico. Clonal expansion was defined as a frequency increase of at least 2-fold after treatment compared with C1D1, and clones undetected at baseline were assigned a pseudocount of 0.5. Singleton clones were defined as clones with 0 or 1 copy at C1D1, and non-singleton clones were defined as clones with 2 or more copies. Clones expanded in unsorted samples were labelled as CD4+, CD8+ or unknown by matching protein sequences in sorted samples from the same patient. Wilcoxon tests on paired samples were used to test changes in diversity from C1D1 to C4D1. The source is immuneACCESS, and TCRdb retained only in-frame sequences with V and J called. Part of the clones is not carried over; for the studies checked, unresolved V genes explain less than half of this, and the remainder is unexplained. V, J and clone size are taken as reported in that table, and D and trimming were inferred from the DNA itself. Here the sample has tens of thousands of clones; 85% to 95% occur a single time. The top ten clonotypes cover 7.5% to 9.5% of the sample.

The cysteine opens and the phenylalanine closes a CDR3 of 14 amino acids. Just the 42-base CDR3 DNA is kept, in frame starting at base 1. Between the V and J ends, shortened by 1 base and 5 bases respectively, the junction contains 13 bases. CDR1 SGDLS and CDR2 YYNGEE are derived from the germline V gene. Remarks on this clone: The antigen it binds to is not known. Per-nucleotide qualities are absent, and no much larger clonotype sits a single base away.

The sequence came from a human donor with classical Hodgkin lymphoma. Here the sequenced sample was peripheral blood mononuclear cells (PBMCs), taken at baseline. The rearranged chain carries TRBV9 and TRBJ2-7, with TRBD1 as a weak D call on 6 bases. The bases are TGTGCCAGCAGCGTAACACAGGGAAGCCACGAGCAGTACTTC. Its coded protein is CASSVTQGSHEQYF.